These 5 T cell receptor beta chains originate from one sample sequenced in a study of T cell responses to AZD1222 COVID-19 vaccine. The assay was immunoSEQ multiplex PCR, and TCRdb's table has in-frame clones only and misses some. The sample includes about 110,000 clones, more than 75% seen only once; the top ten take less than 6%. Sample: peripheral blood, taken on day 0 of AZD1222 vaccination. The source of these receptors is an adult in good health.

This sequence joins TRBV18 and TRBJ1-6; D not certain. The V end lost 0 bases, the J end lost 7 bases, and 10 bases lay between the germline ends. In germline, CDR1 is KGHSH, CDR2 LQKENI. This CDR3 is 15 amino acids long. CDR3 DNA sequence: TGTGCCAGCTCACCACCTCCCGGGCGGAATTCACCCCTCCACTTT. This translates into CASSPPPGRNSPLHF.

The V gene is TRBV19, the J gene TRBJ2-2; TRBD1 might be the D (7 bases). Germline CDR1 LNHDA, CDR2 SQIVND (reference sequence). With 6 bases removed from V and 5 bases from J, the gap between germline ends came to 16 bases. This CDR3 region has 15 residues. The CDR3, as DNA: TGTGCCAGTAGCCAGGGGGGCGCGGGGACCGGGGAGCTGTTTTTT. Translated, it gives CASSQGGAGTGELFF. Using reference TRBV19 and TRBJ2-2 for the parts outside the CDR3, the full variable domain is DGGITQSPKYLFRKEGQNVTLSCEQNLNHDAMYWYRQDPGQGLRLIYYSQIVNDFQKGDIAEGYSVSREKKESFPLTVTSAQKNPTAFYLCASSQGGAGTGELFFGEGSRLTVL.

This clone showed up just once. The chain employs TRBV30 and TRBJ1-5; D is unclear. The CDR3 runs to 16 residues. Germline values: CDR1 GTSNPN, CDR2 SVGIG (reference sequence). V lost 1 base and J 2 bases, leaving 15 bases between the germline ends. CDR3 residues: CAWSAAGGIGNQPQHF. CDR3 nucleotides: TGTGCCTGGAGTGCCGCGGGAGGGATTGGCAATCAGCCCCAGCATTTT.

This clone was seen only once. The chain employs TRBV9 and TRBJ1-2, with 8 bases aligning to TRBD1. From germline, CDR1 is SGDLS and CDR2 YYNGEE. The CDR3 has 15 amino acids. V gave up 0 bases and J gave up 5 bases; unmatched junction bases: 6. CDR3 sequence (DNA): TGTGCCAGCAGCGTAGTCAGGGGGCTTACGTATGGCTACACCTTC. Translated, it gives CASSVVRGLTYGYTF.

In its sample, this clone was seen a few times. The chain is built from TRBV27 and TRBJ2-3; D gene unclear. The germline gives CDR1 MNHEY, CDR2 SMNVEV (reference sequence). V dropped 3 bases and J dropped 9 bases, with 13 bases sitting between them. The CDR3 runs to 13 residues. The CDR3 spells CASSLGGLQTQYF. In DNA form, the CDR3 reads TGTGCCAGCAGTTTGGGCGGCCTCCAAACGCAGTATTTT.